The 18 T cell receptor beta chains below were found in one sample sequenced in a study of shared clonotypes between healthy human individuals. Measured with immunoSEQ multiplex PCR; TCRdb has only the in-frame clones, and not every one. The sample carries millions of clones, 93% recorded once. The sample was naive CD4+ T cells from PBMCs. The subset: CD45RA+ positively selected. These receptors all come from a young man in good health. Some clones in this sample may be carry-over from other donors' samples.

J is TRBJ2-5 and V is TRBV4-2; D is ambiguous. Germline V gives CDR1 LGHNA, CDR2 YNFKEQ. CDR3 length: 12 amino acids. The V end was cut by 5 bases, the J end by 5 bases, with 9 bases between. The CDR3 reads CASSAPGETQYF. CDR3 sequence (DNA): TGTGCCAGCAGCGCCCCTGGGGAGACCCAGTACTTC.

The chain links TRBV6-5 to TRBJ1-1; D not resolved. The CDR3 is 12 residues long. The V end was cut by 0 bases, the J end by 11 bases, with 10 bases between. CDR1 is MNHEY, CDR2 SVGAGI, per germline. The CDR3 DNA reads TGTGCCAGCAGTTACTCGAAAGGGTTCGCTTTCTTT. Protein sequence: CASSYSKGFAFF.

This rearrangement joins TRBV19 to TRBJ1-2, with D uncertain. The V and J ends lost 9 bases and 8 bases respectively, with 10 bases between them. Germline assignment: CDR1 LNHDA and CDR2 SQIVND (reference sequence). The CDR3 has 10 amino acids. CDR3 amino acids: CASGSGGYTF. The CDR3 bases are TGTGCCAGCGGTTCTGGGGGCTACACCTTC.

V usage is TRBV29-1 and J usage is TRBJ2-1; D gene ambiguous. CDR1 SQVTM and CDR2 ANQGSEA come from the germline V gene. This CDR3 is built from 15 residues. The CDR3 sequence is CSAYHLTRGTGEQFF. DNA for the CDR3: TGCTCAGCATATCATCTGACCAGAGGAACCGGCGAGCAGTTCTTC.

The CDR3 DNA is TGCGCCAGCAGCCCTGGCGTGGTAGCCGGCATTCAGTACTTC. This translates into CASSPGVVAGIQYF. The chain uses TRBV5-1 and TRBJ2-4; D is ambiguous. V lost 4 bases and J 9 bases, leaving 17 bases between the germline ends. There are 14 residues in the CDR3. Germline CDR1 is SGHRS and CDR2 is YFSETQ.

The gene calls are TRBV19 and TRBJ1-1, with no clear D. Germline assignment: CDR1 LNHDA and CDR2 SQIVND (reference sequence). The length of the CDR3 is 13 residues. Trimming took off 5 bases at V and 5 bases at J, with 12 bases between the two ends. CDR3 loop: CASSPWSLTEAFF. The CDR3 DNA reads TGTGCCAGTAGTCCTTGGAGTCTGACTGAAGCTTTCTTT.

The chain combines TRBV9 with TRBJ2-3, with D unclear. Trimming took 0 bases from V and 6 from J, leaving 5 bases between them. Germline CDR1 SGDLS, CDR2 YYNGEE. The CDR3 totals 12 residues. In DNA, the CDR3 is TGTGCCAGCAGCGTAGGGTGGGATACGCAGTATTTT. Residues: CASSVGWDTQYF. The full variable domain, in which reference TRBV9 and TRBJ2-3 provide the parts outside the CDR3, is DSGVTQTPKHLITATGQRVTLRCSPRSGDLSVYWYQQSLDQGLQFLIQYYNGEERAKGNILERFSAQQFPDLHSELNLSSLELGDSALYFCASSVGWDTQYFGPGTRLTVL.

The V call is TRBV18, the J call TRBJ2-3, with D tentatively TRBD1 (5 bases). With 1 base removed from V and 5 bases from J, the gap between germline ends came to 13 bases. From germline, CDR1 is KGHSH and CDR2 LQKENI. This CDR3 is built from 15 residues. The CDR3 sequence: CASSPQGQGVDTQYF. The CDR3 DNA reads TGTGCCAGCTCACCACAGGGGCAAGGGGTAGATACGCAGTATTTT.

The genes are TRBV28 and TRBJ2-4; TRBD1 agrees at 9 bases. CDR1 and CDR2 from the germline V gene are MDHEN and SYDVKM. V was pared by 4 bases and J by 6 bases, with 7 bases of the junction left unmatched. The CDR3 contains 15 residues. Here the CDR3 reads CASSSWRGQGNIQYF. CDR3 coding DNA: TGTGCCAGCAGTTCCTGGAGGGGACAGGGAAACATTCAGTACTTC.

V gene TRBV29-1 combines with J gene TRBJ1-1; 9 bases match TRBD1. CDR3 length: 14 amino acids. Trimming cost V 7 bases and J 1 base; bases outside gene matches: 7. Germline V gene lookup returns CDR1 SQVTM and CDR2 ANQGSEA. This CDR3 reads CSAQADRGNTEAFF. In DNA form, the CDR3 reads TGCAGCGCCCAAGCGGACAGGGGGAACACTGAAGCTTTCTTT.

The rearrangement uses TRBV15 and TRBJ2-1; D is possibly TRBD2 (5 bases). This CDR3 is 16 amino acids long. V dropped 1 base and J dropped 8 bases, with 18 bases sitting between them. The germline V gene has CDR1 LNHNV and CDR2 YYDKDF (reference sequence). The CDR3 loop reads CATSRGTARSAYEQFF. The CDR3 DNA reads as TGTGCCACCAGCAGAGGGACTGCCCGCTCCGCCTATGAGCAGTTCTTC. Based on the CDR3 plus reference TRBV15 and TRBJ2-1, the full variable domain is DAMVIQNPRYQVTQFGKPVTLSCSQTLNHNVMYWYQQKSSQAPKLLFHYYDKDFNNEADTPDNFQSRRPNTSFCFLDIRSPGLGDTAMYLCATSRGTARSAYEQFFGPGTRLTVL.

This clone was recorded only once. In the same sample, other DNA sequences code for this CDR3. The gene calls are TRBV18 and TRBJ2-1; D remains ambiguous. V dropped 3 bases and J dropped 7 bases, with 4 bases sitting between them. CDR3 length: 11 residues. Germline V lookup: CDR1 KGHSH, CDR2 LQKENI. CDR3 sequence reads: CASSPGNEQFF. In DNA form, the CDR3 reads TGTGCCAGCTCACCGGGGAATGAGCAGTTCTTC. Combining the CDR3 with reference TRBV18 and TRBJ2-1 gives the whole variable domain NAGVMQNPRHLVRRRGQEARLRCSPMKGHSHVYWYRQLPEEGLKFMVYLQKENIIDESGMPKERFSAEFPKEGPSILRIQQVVRGDSAAYFCASSPGNEQFFGPGTRLTVL.

A remark on this clone: The identical CDR3 is also encoded by other nucleotide sequences in the sample. The V call is TRBV5-4, the J call TRBJ2-7; D uncertain. CDR1 is SGHNT, CDR2 YYREEE, per germline (reference sequence). Trimming cost V 1 base and J 1 base, with 6 bases left between them. The length of the CDR3 is 13 residues. The CDR3: CASSLPPSYEQYF. Here the CDR3 DNA reads TGTGCCAGCAGCTTGCCCCCTTCCTACGAGCAGTACTTC. Drawing the rest from reference TRBV5-4 and TRBJ2-7, the complete variable domain is ETGVTQSPTHLIKTRGQQVTLRCSSQSGHNTVSWYQQALGQGPQFIFQYYREEENGRGNFPPRFSGLQFPNYSSELNVNALELDDSALYLCASSLPPSYEQYFGPGTRLTVT.

V usage is TRBV6-6 and J usage is TRBJ1-1; D ambiguous. The ends were cut back, 2 bases at V and 1 base at J, with 8 bases in the middle. Germline CDR1 and CDR2: MNHNY and SVGAGI (reference sequence). The CDR3 is 14 residues long. The CDR3 loop reads CASSYGGKNTEAFF. The DNA for the CDR3 is TGTGCCAGCAGTTACGGCGGTAAGAACACTGAAGCTTTCTTT.

This clone was counted a few times. The chain uses TRBV9 and TRBJ1-5; the D is unclear. This CDR3 contains 16 residues. Between the trimmed V and J ends, which lost 7 bases and 6 bases, there was a span of 23 bases. Germline V gene lookup returns CDR1 SGDLS and CDR2 YYNGEE. The CDR3 spells CASSRSGGFDSQPQHF. Here the CDR3 DNA reads TGTGCCAGCTCCCGTTCGGGAGGGTTTGATAGTCAGCCCCAGCATTTT.

The rearrangement uses TRBV5-1 and TRBJ2-5; TRBD1 matches 8 bases. The ends lost 4 bases at V and 4 bases at J; junction bases unmatched: 6. Germline CDR1 SGHRS, CDR2 YFSETQ. The CDR3 consists of 14 residues. CDR3 amino acids: CASSRLQGGETQYF. CDR3 nucleotide sequence: TGCGCCAGCAGCCGCTTACAGGGGGGAGAGACCCAGTACTTC.

As to this clone: The limits of the CDR3 on the DNA are not certain, so only TCRdb's listed CDR3 is given. V and J are TRBV7-3 and TRBJ2-7. The germline V gene has CDR1 SGHTA and CDR2 FQGTGA. Ends included, the CDR3 has 13 residues. CDR3 region: CASSFGPGDEQYF.

This clone was found once. V is TRBV20-1 and J is TRBJ1-2; no definite D call. The germline V and J ends were trimmed by 5 bases and 8 bases, with 12 bases remaining between them. CDR1 is DFQATT and CDR2 is SNEGSKA in the germline V gene (reference sequence). This CDR3 comprises 11 residues. CDR3 nucleotides: TGCAGTGCTGCCCCTTGGCTCGGCTACACCTTC. Protein: CSAAPWLGYTF.